The 18 T cell receptor beta chains in this list originate from one sample, sequenced in a study of T cell responses to AZD1222 COVID-19 vaccine. Sequenced by immunoSEQ multiplex PCR; TCRdb stores in-frame clones only, minus some. The sample shows under 100,000 clones, about 86% of them seen only once. Specimen: peripheral blood, collected on day 0 of AZD1222 vaccination. These receptors all come from an adult in good health.

The chain uses TRBV11-1 and TRBJ2-2; maybe TRBD2 (6 bases). The V gene's germline CDR1 is SGHAT and CDR2 FQDESV (reference sequence). CDR3 length equals 13 residues. The ends were cut back, 8 bases at V and 6 bases at J, with 13 bases in the middle. CDR3 in DNA: TGTGCCAGCTCTCACCGGAGGGCCGGGGAGCTGTTTTTT. Protein: CASSHRRAGELFF. The full variable domain, with the rest looked up from reference TRBV11-1 and TRBJ2-2, is EAEVAQSPRYKITEKSQAVAFWCDPISGHATLYWYRQILGQGPELLVQFQDESVVDDSQLPKDRFSAERLKGVDSTLKIQPAELGDSAMYLCASSHRRAGELFFGEGSRLTVL.

This sequence joins TRBV10-1 and TRBJ2-1; 11 bases are a match to TRBD2. Germline assignment: CDR1 WNHNN and CDR2 SYGVQD (reference sequence). The CDR3 totals 15 residues. J gave up 4 bases and V 8 bases, and 7 bases lay outside the gene matches. As DNA, the CDR3 is TGCGCCAGCTCCGGGACTAGCGGAATATACAATGAGCAGTTCTTC. It specifies CASSGTSGIYNEQFF.

CDR3 in DNA: TGTGCCAGTAGTCTCAGCGGGAGGGCCGGAAATGAGCAGTTCTTC. It is translated as CASSLSGRAGNEQFF. The V and J genes are TRBV19 and TRBJ2-1, with TRBD2 matching over 10 bases. Germline V gene sequence: CDR1 LNHDA, CDR2 SQIVND (reference sequence). There are 15 residues in the CDR3. V lost 5 bases, J lost 7 bases, and 8 bases stayed unmatched.

CDR3 in DNA: TGTGCCAGCAGCCCTATCCGGAGCAATCAGCCCCAGCATTTT. This translates into CASSPIRSNQPQHF. The gene calls are TRBV7-9 and TRBJ1-5; no firm D call. Germline CDR1 SEHNR, CDR2 FQNEAQ (reference sequence). Trimming removed 5 bases at V and 1 base at J, with 9 bases between. This CDR3 has 14 residues.

This chain uses TRBV6-6 with TRBJ2-5; D not certain. The CDR3 has 14 residues. Trimming removed 5 bases from V and 4 bases from J, with 14 bases in between. The V gene's germline CDR1 is MNHNY and CDR2 SVGAGI (reference sequence). As DNA, the CDR3 is TGTGCCAGCAGTACGCCCAGTCGTCCAGAGACCCAGTACTTC. Its protein product is CASSTPSRPETQYF.

The J gene is TRBJ2-7, the V gene TRBV7-9, with no clear D. This CDR3 has 11 residues. Trimming took 4 bases from V and 8 from J, leaving 9 bases between them. Looked up from germline, CDR1 is SEHNR and CDR2 is FQNEAQ (reference sequence). In nucleotides, the CDR3 is TGTGCCAGCAGCTCCATCGGCAAGCAGTACTTC. It is translated as CASSSIGKQYF.

The chain is built from TRBV29-1 and TRBJ2-3, with unresolved D. From germline, CDR1 is SQVTM and CDR2 ANQGSEA. The CDR3 has 11 amino acids. The V end lost 6 bases, the J end lost 2 bases, and 6 bases lay between the germline ends. Here the CDR3 reads CSVGPTDTQYF. DNA of the CDR3: TGCAGCGTAGGTCCCACAGATACGCAGTATTTT.

The chain recombines TRBV4-3 with TRBJ2-3; tentatively, D is TRBD2 (6 bases). This CDR3 has 15 residues. Looked up from germline, CDR1 is LGHNA and CDR2 is YSLEER. Trimming shortened V by 2 bases and J by 6 bases, and 15 bases separated the two germline ends. CDR3 in amino acids: CASSQQTGVSDTQYF. CDR3 nucleotides: TGCGCCAGCAGCCAACAAACGGGAGTTTCGGATACGCAGTATTTT.

The count of this clone is one. V is TRBV18 and J is TRBJ1-2; 8 positions agree with TRBD1. The J segment lost 4 bases and the V segment lost 0 bases, leaving 10 bases of the junction unmatched. This CDR3 contains 17 residues. Germline CDR1 KGHSH, CDR2 LQKENI. The CDR3 sequence: CASSPPAEVTGGYGYTF. CDR3 in DNA: TGTGCCAGCTCACCACCGGCCGAAGTTACAGGGGGCTATGGCTACACCTTC.

The sample holds one count of this clone. This chain connects TRBV10-3 to TRBJ1-3; 10 nucleotides agree with TRBD1. V lost 3 bases to trimming and J lost 5 bases; unmatched junction nucleotides: 10. The germline CDR1 and CDR2 sequences are ENHRY and SYGVKD. The CDR3 contains 17 residues. In DNA form, the CDR3 reads TGTGCCATCAGTGACCCAGGGAGGGGACAGGGGAGAAACACCATATATTTT. Translated: CAISDPGRGQGRNTIYF.

This clone is a singleton in its sample. V usage is TRBV19 and J usage is TRBJ2-2, with D tentatively TRBD2 (5 bases). CDR1 and CDR2 (germline): LNHDA, SQIVND (reference sequence). Trimming removed 0 bases at V and 7 bases at J, with 18 bases between. The CDR3 consists of 17 residues. The CDR3 nucleotides read TGTGCCAGTAGTATAGATCTATGGGGAGACCGAGTCGGGGAGCTGTTTTTT. Its translation: CASSIDLWGDRVGELFF.

This clone was seen at least ten times. The genes are TRBV27 and TRBJ1-6, with D uncertain. The CDR3 consists of 14 residues. Trimming cost V 4 bases and J 10 bases, with 14 bases left between them. CDR1 and CDR2 (germline): MNHEY, SMNVEV (reference sequence). The CDR3 nucleotides are TGTGCCAGCAGTTACGCAGGTGGAGGGTCACCCCTCCACTTT. As protein: CASSYAGGGSPLHF.

This clone was observed a single time. The J gene is TRBJ1-2, the V gene TRBV4-3; D is unclear. Per germline, CDR1 LGHNA and CDR2 YSLEER. The CDR3 length is 12 residues. Trimming removed 0 bases from V and 8 bases from J, with 7 bases in between. CDR3 in DNA: TGCGCCAGCAGCCAAGATGAGATCGGCTACACCTTC. Protein product: CASSQDEIGYTF.

This clone was seen once. The chain couples TRBV7-8 to TRBJ1-1; D possibly corresponds to TRBD1 (5 bases). The CDR3 has 16 amino acids. V was shortened by 6 bases and J by 0 bases, with 17 bases between the two germline ends. The germline CDR1 and CDR2 sequences are SGHVS and FQNEAQ. The CDR3 is CASSLASGPMNTEAFF. The CDR3 nucleotides read TGTGCCAGCAGTCTAGCCTCAGGGCCCATGAACACTGAAGCTTTCTTT. Drawing the rest from reference TRBV7-8 and TRBJ1-1, the complete variable domain is GAGVSQSPRYKVAKRGQDVALRCDPISGHVSLFWYQQALGQGPEFLTYFQNEAQLDKSGLPSDRFFAERPEGSVSTLKIQRTQQEDSAVYLCASSLASGPMNTEAFFGQGTRLTVV.

V and J are TRBV7-9 and TRBJ2-5, with 7 positions matching TRBD1. The germline V gene encodes CDR1 SEHNR and CDR2 FQNEAQ (reference sequence). This CDR3 region has 16 residues. J gave up 3 bases and V 5 bases, and 12 bases lay outside the gene matches. CDR3 bases: TGTGCCAGCAGCATTTCACAGACAGGGTGGGAAGAGACCCAGTACTTC. Its translation is CASSISQTGWEETQYF. Full variable domain (outside the CDR3, taken from reference TRBV7-9 and TRBJ2-5): DTGVSQNPRHKITKRGQNVTFRCDPISEHNRLYWYRQTLGQGPEFLTYFQNEAQLEKSRLLSDRFSAERPKGSFSTLEIQRTEQGDSAMYLCASSISQTGWEETQYFGPGTRLLVL.

V and J are TRBV4-2 and TRBJ2-2, with D uncertain. V lost 3 bases and J 5 bases, leaving 7 bases between the germline ends. The CDR3 contains 13 residues. The germline V gene has CDR1 LGHNA and CDR2 YNFKEQ. The chain's CDR3 is CASSHLGTGELFF. CDR3 coding DNA: TGTGCCAGCAGCCACCTGGGTACCGGGGAGCTGTTTTTT.

The gene calls are TRBV11-3 and TRBJ2-7; 7 positions match TRBD2. CDR1 SGHNT and CDR2 YENEEA come from the germline V gene. The V gene end was trimmed by 0 bases and the J gene end by 0 bases; junction bases not matched to a gene: 5. CDR3 length equals 16 residues. DNA of the CDR3: TGTGCCAGCAGCTTAGATTCGCGGGGGATCTCCTACGAGCAGTACTTC. It codes for CASSLDSRGISYEQYF.

The gene calls are TRBV28 and TRBJ2-7; D possibly uses TRBD1 or TRBD2 (5 bases each). Trimming took 0 bases from V and 5 from J, leaving 5 bases between them. The CDR3 sequence is 12 residues long. Germline CDR1 MDHEN, CDR2 SYDVKM. CDR3 in DNA: TGTGCCAGCAGTTTATGGGGGGACGAGCAGTACTTC. Protein sequence: CASSLWGDEQYF.